This note documents a single TCR beta chain sequence. This table comes from immunoSEQ multiplex PCR, and its TCRdb copy is limited to in-frame clones, with some not included. The sample consists of 150,000 to 200,000 clones, 80% to 90% of them appearing once. From germline, CDR1 is MNHEY and CDR2 SMNVEV (reference sequence). V dropped 10 bases and J dropped 2 bases, with 15 bases sitting between them. The CDR3 extends over 14 amino acids. The data derive from a study of blood T cell repertoires in COVID-19. This receptor was identified in a man aged 18 to 29 who had recovered from COVID-19. The sample was peripheral blood. The V and J genes are TRBV27 and TRBJ2-1, with D tentatively TRBD2 (5 bases). The CDR3, as DNA: TGTGCCACCCGTTTGTCTAGCCCCTACAATGAGCAGTTCTTC. This codes for CATRLSSPYNEQFF.